Only a few counts were recorded for the clone carrying this T cell receptor beta chain. The sample is drawn from a study of T-cell reconstitution after alpha-beta-depleted transplantation in children. From germline, CDR1 is SGHTA and CDR2 FQGNSA. The CDR3 runs to 15 residues. The ends lost 5 bases at V and 7 bases at J; junction bases unmatched: 14. During its preparation, the TCRbeta library received unique molecular identifiers. TCRdb used MiXCR to reprocess the PCR reads, holding one entry per CDR3 protein. The sample records around 92,000 distinct CDR3 sequences, over 9% being singletons. The source material was PBMCs from the stem cell graft donor, sampled from the stem cell graft. The TCR was taken from a human donor who donated a stem cell graft to a child with inherited bone marrow failure. The chain combines TRBV7-2 with TRBJ2-7, with 7 bases aligning to TRBD1. CDR3 region: CASSPDRGRAGEQYF. The CDR3 region has the DNA TGTGCCAGCAGCCCGGATAGGGGGCGTGCTGGGGAGCAGTACTTC.